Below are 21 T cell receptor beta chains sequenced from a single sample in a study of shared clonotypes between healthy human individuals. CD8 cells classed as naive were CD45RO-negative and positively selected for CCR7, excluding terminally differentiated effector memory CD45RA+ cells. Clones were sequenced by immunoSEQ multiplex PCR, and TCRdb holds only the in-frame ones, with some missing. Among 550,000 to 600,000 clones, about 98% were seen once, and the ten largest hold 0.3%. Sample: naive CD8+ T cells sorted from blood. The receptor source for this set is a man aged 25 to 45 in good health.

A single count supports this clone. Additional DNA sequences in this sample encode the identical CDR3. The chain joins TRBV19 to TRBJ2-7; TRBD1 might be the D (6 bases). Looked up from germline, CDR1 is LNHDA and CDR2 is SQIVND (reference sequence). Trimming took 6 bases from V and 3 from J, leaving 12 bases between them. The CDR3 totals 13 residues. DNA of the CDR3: TGTGCCAGTAGCCCTATAGGGGGCTACGAGCAGTACTTC. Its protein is CASSPIGGYEQYF.

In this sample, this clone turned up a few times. Written as DNA, the CDR3 is TGTGCCAGCAGCCACTACGACACAGACACAGATACGCAGTATTTT. Protein: CASSHYDTDTDTQYF. This chain links TRBV5-5 with TRBJ2-3; D not certain. There are 15 residues in the CDR3. The V and J ends lost 4 bases and 2 bases respectively, with 14 bases between them. Germline assignment: CDR1 SGHKS and CDR2 YYEKEE (reference sequence).

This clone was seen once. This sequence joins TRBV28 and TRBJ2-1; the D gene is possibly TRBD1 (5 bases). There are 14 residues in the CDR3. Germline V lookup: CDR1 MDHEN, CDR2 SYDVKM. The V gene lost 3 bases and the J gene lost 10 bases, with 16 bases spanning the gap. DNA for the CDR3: TGTGCCAGCAGTTTTTATGACAGTGGTGTCGAGCAGTTCTTC. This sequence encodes CASSFYDSGVEQFF.

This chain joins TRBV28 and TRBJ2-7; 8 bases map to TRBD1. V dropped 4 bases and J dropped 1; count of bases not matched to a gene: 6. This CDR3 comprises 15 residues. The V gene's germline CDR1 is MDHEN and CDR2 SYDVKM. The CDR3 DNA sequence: TGTGCCAGCAGTTATGGACAGGGATTTTCCTACGAGCAGTACTTC. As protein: CASSYGQGFSYEQYF.

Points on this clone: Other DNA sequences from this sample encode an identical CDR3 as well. CDR3 region: CASSLGSGTEAFF. Here the CDR3 DNA reads TGTGCCAGCAGCTTAGGCTCAGGCACTGAAGCTTTCTTT. This sequence joins TRBV7-9 and TRBJ1-1, with D unresolved. This CDR3 has 13 residues. Germline V gene lookup returns CDR1 SEHNR and CDR2 FQNEAQ (reference sequence). Trimming stripped 1 base from V and 4 bases from J, with 7 bases between.

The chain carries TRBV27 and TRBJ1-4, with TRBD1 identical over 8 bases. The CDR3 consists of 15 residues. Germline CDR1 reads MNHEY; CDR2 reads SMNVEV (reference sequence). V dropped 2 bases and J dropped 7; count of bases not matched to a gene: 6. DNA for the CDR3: TGTGCCAGCAGTTTAGGTGCCAGGGGGCTTGAAAAACTGTTTTTT. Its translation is CASSLGARGLEKLFF.

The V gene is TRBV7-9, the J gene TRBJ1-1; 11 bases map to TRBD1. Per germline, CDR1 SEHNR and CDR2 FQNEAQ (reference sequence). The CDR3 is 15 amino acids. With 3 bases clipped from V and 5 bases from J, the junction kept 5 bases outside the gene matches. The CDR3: CASSFGQGARTEAFF. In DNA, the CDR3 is TGTGCCAGCAGCTTTGGACAGGGGGCTAGGACTGAAGCTTTCTTT. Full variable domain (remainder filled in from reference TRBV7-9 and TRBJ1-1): DTGVSQNPRHKITKRGQNVTFRCDPISEHNRLYWYRQTLGQGPEFLTYFQNEAQLEKSRLLSDRFSAERPKGSFSTLEIQRTEQGDSAMYLCASSFGQGARTEAFFGQGTRLTVV.

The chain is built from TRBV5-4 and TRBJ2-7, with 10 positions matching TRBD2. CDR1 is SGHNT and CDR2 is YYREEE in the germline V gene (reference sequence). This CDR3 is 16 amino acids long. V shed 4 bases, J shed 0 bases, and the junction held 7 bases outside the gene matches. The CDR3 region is CASSPSSGSASYEQYF. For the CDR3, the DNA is TGTGCCAGCAGCCCCTCTAGCGGGAGCGCCTCCTACGAGCAGTACTTC.

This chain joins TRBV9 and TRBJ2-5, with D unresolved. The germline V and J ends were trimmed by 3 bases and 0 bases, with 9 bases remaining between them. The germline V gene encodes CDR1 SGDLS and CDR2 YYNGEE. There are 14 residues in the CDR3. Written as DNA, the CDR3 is TGTGCCAGCAGCGGACTCCGGGACCAAGAGACCCAGTACTTC. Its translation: CASSGLRDQETQYF.

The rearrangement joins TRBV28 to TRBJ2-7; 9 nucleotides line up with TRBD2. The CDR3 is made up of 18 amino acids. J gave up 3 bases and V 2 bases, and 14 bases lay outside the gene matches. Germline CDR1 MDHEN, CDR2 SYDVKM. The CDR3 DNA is TGTGCCAGCAGTTTACAAACCTCACTAGCGGGCGCCCTCTACGAGCAGTACTTC. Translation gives CASSLQTSLAGALYEQYF.

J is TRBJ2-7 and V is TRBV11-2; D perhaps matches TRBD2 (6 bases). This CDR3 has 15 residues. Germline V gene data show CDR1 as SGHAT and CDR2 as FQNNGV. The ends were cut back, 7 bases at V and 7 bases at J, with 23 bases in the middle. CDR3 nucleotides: TGTGCCAGCAACGAACGGAGGCGGGATAAAGAGGAGCAGTACTTC. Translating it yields CASNERRRDKEEQYF.

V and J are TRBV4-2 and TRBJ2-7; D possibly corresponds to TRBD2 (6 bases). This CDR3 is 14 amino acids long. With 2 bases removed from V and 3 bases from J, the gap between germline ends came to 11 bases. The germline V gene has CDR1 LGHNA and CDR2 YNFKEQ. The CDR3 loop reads CASSQWRDRYEQYF. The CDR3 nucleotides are TGTGCCAGCAGCCAATGGCGGGACCGCTACGAGCAGTACTTC.

CDR3: CASSGPVGGSPYNEQFF. In nucleotides, the CDR3 is TGTGCCAGCAGTGGACCTGTGGGGGGGAGCCCCTACAATGAGCAGTTCTTC. The chain couples TRBV6-1 to TRBJ2-1; 7 nucleotides match TRBD2. CDR3 size: 17 residues. V lost 4 bases, J lost 2 bases, and 11 bases stayed unmatched. Germline CDR1 reads MNHNS; CDR2 reads SASEGT.

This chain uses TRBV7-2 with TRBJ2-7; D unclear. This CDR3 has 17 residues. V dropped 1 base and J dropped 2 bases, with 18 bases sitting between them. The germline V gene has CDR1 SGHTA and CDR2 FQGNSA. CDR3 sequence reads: CASSLEVGGSQTYEQYF. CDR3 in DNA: TGTGCCAGCAGCTTAGAGGTGGGCGGCAGTCAAACCTACGAGCAGTACTTC.

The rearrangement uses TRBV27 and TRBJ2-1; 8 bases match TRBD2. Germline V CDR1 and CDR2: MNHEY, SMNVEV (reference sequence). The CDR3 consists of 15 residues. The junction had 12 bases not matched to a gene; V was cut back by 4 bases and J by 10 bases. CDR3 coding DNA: TGTGCCAGCAGTTCGGGAGCGGGAGTCGGGGTCGAGCAGTTCTTC. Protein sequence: CASSSGAGVGVEQFF.

The CDR3 protein is CASSLSQGQDTQYF. The DNA for the CDR3 is TGTGCCAGCAGTTTATCCCAGGGTCAGGATACGCAGTATTTT. This chain joins TRBV27 and TRBJ2-3; weak D call: TRBD1 (5 bases). Trimming stripped 0 bases from V and 6 bases from J, with 10 bases between. The CDR3 is 14 amino acids. Germline V gene lookup returns CDR1 MNHEY and CDR2 SMNVEV (reference sequence).

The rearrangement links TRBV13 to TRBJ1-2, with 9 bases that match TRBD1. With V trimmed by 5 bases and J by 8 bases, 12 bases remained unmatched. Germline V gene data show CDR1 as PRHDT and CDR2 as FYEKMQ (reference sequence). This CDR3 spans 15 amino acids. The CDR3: CASSDTQTGGFGYTF. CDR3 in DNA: TGTGCCAGCAGCGATACCCAGACAGGGGGTTTCGGCTACACCTTC.

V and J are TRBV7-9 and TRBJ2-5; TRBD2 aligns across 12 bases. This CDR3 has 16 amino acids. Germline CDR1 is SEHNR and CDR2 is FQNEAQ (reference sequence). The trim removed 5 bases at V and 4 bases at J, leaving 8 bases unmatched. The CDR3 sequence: CASSPSWGLAGETQYF. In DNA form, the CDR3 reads TGTGCCAGCAGCCCTAGTTGGGGACTAGCGGGAGAGACCCAGTACTTC.

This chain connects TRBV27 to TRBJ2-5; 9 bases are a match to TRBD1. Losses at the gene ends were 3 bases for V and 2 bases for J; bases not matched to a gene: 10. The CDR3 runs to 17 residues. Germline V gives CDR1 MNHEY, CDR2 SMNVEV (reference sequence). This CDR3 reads CASSLPPGQGRQETQYF. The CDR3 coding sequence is TGTGCCAGCAGTTTGCCCCCGGGACAGGGTCGTCAAGAGACCCAGTACTTC.

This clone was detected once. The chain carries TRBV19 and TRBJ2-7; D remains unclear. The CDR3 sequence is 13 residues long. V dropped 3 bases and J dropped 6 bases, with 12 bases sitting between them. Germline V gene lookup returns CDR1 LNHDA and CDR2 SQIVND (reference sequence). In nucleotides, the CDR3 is TGTGCCAGTAGTATGGACGGGTGGAGCGAGCAGTACTTC. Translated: CASSMDGWSEQYF.

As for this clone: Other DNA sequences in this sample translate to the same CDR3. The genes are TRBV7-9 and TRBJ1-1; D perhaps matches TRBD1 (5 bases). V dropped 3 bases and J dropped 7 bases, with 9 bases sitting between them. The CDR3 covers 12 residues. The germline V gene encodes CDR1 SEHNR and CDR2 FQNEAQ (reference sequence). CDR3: CASSLQGSEAFF. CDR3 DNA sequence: TGTGCCAGCAGCTTGCAGGGTAGTGAAGCTTTCTTT.